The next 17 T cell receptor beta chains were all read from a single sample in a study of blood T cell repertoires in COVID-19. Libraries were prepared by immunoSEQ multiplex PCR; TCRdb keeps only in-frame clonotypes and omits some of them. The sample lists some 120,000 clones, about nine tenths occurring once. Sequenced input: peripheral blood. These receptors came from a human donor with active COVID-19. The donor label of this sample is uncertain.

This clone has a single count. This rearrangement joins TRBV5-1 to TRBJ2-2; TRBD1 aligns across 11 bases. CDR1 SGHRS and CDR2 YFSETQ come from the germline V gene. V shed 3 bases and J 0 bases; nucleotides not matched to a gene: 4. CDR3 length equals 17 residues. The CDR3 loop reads CASSWEGQGANTGELFF. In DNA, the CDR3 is TGCGCCAGCAGCTGGGAGGGACAGGGGGCGAACACCGGGGAGCTGTTTTTT.

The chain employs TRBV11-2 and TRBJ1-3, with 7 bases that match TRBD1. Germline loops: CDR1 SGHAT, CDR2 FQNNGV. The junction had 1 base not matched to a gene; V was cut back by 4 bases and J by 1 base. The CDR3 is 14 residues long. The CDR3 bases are TGTGCCAGCAGCTCGACAGGGTCTGGAAACACCATATATTTT. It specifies CASSSTGSGNTIYF.

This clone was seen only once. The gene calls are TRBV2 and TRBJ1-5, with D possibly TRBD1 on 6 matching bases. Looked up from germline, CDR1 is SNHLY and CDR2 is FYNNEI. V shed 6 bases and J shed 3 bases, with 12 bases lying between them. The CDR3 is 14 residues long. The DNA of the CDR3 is TGTGCCAGCAGGGAAACAGGGAACAATCAGCCCCAGCATTTT. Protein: CASRETGNNQPQHF.

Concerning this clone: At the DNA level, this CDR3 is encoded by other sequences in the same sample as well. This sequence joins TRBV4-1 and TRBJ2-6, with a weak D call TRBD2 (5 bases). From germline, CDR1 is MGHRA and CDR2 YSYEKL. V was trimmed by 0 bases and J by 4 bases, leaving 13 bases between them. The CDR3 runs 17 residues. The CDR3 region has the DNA TGCGCCAGCAGCCAAGATGAGCGAGCGGCCGGGGCCAACGTCCTGACTTTC. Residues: CASSQDERAAGANVLTF.

CDR3 DNA sequence: TGTGCCAGCAGCGCAATTATCAGCCGGGGATATAATTCACCCCTCCACTTT. It encodes CASSAIISRGYNSPLHF. The chain recombines TRBV5-6 with TRBJ1-6; no firm D call. Looked up from germline, CDR1 is SGHDT and CDR2 is YYEEEE. The V gene lost 4 bases and the J gene lost 4 bases, with 18 bases spanning the gap. The length of the CDR3 is 17 residues. Filled out from reference TRBV5-6 and TRBJ1-6, the complete variable domain reads DAGVTQSPTHLIKTRGQQVTLRCSPKSGHDTVSWYQQALGQGPQFIFQYYEEEERQRGNFPDRFSGHQFPNYSSELNVNALLLGDSALYLCASSAIISRGYNSPLHFGNGTRLTVT.

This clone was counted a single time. The CDR3 DNA reads TGTGCCAGCAGCTTAGGTTCTATATGGGGCCGGGAGTCCTATGGCTACACCTTC. Encoded protein: CASSLGSIWGRESYGYTF. The chain couples TRBV7-9 to TRBJ1-2; possibly TRBD1 for D (5 bases). There are 18 residues in the CDR3. The V end lost 1 base, the J end lost 4 bases, and 22 bases lay between the germline ends. Germline lookup yields CDR1 SEHNR and CDR2 FQNEAQ (reference sequence).

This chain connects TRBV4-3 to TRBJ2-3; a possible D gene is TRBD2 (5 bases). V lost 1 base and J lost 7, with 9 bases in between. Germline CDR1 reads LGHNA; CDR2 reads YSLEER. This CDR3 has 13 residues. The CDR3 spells CASSQVGEYTQYF. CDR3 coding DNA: TGCGCCAGCAGCCAAGTCGGGGAGTATACGCAGTATTTT.

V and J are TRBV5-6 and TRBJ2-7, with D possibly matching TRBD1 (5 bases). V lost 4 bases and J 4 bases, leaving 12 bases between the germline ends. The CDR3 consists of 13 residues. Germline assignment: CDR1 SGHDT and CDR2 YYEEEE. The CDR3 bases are TGTGCCAGCAGCACAGGCCCGTTGTACGAGCAGTACTTC. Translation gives CASSTGPLYEQYF.

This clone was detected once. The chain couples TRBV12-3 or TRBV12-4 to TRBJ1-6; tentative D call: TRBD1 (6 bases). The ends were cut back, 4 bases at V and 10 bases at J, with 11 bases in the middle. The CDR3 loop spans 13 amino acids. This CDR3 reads CASSYSGASPLHF. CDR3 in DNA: TGTGCCAGCAGTTATTCAGGGGCCTCACCCCTCCACTTT.

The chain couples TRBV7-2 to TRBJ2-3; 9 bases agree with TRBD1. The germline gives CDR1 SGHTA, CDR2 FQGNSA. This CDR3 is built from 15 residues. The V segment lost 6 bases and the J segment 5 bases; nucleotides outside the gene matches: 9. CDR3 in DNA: TGTGCCAGCAGTCAACAGGGGGCCTTTATAGATACGCAGTATTTT. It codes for CASSQQGAFIDTQYF.

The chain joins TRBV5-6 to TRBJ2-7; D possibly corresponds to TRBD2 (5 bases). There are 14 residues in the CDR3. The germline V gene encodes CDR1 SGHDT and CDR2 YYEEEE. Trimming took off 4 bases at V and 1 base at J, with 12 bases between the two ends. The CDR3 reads CASSGLSESYEQYF. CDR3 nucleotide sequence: TGTGCCAGCAGCGGACTCAGTGAATCCTACGAGCAGTACTTC.

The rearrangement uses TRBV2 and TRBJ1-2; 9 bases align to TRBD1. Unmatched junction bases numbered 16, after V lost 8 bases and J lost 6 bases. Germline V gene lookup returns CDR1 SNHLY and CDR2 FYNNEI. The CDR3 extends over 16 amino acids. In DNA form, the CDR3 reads TGTGCCAGCGGCGACGCTCTGGGACAGGGATCGGATGGCTACACCTTC. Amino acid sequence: CASGDALGQGSDGYTF. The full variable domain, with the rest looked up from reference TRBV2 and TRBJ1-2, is EPEVTQTPSHQVTQMGQEVILRCVPISNHLYFYWYRQILGQKVEFLVSFYNNEISEKSEIFDDQFSVERPDGSNFTLKIRSTKLEDSAMYFCASGDALGQGSDGYTFGSGTRLTVV.

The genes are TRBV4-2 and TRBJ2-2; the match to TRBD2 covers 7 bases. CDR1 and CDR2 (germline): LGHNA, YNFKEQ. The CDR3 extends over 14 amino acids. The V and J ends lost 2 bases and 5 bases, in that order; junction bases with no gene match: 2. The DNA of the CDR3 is TGTGCCAGCAGCCAAACTAGCGTAACCGGGGAGCTGTTTTTT. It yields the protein CASSQTSVTGELFF.

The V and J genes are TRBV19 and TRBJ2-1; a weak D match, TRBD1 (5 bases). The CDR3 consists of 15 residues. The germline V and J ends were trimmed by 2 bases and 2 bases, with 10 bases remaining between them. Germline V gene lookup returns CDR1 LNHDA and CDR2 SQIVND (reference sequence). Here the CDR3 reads CASSIKDIPYNEQFF. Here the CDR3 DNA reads TGTGCCAGTAGTATAAAGGACATTCCCTACAATGAGCAGTTCTTC.

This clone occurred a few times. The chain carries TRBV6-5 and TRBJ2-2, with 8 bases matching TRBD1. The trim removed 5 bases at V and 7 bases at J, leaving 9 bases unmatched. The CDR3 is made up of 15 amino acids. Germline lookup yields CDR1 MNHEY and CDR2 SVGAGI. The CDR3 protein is CASSRKTGVVGELFF. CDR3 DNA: TGTGCCAGCAGTCGCAAGACAGGGGTCGTCGGGGAGCTGTTTTTT.

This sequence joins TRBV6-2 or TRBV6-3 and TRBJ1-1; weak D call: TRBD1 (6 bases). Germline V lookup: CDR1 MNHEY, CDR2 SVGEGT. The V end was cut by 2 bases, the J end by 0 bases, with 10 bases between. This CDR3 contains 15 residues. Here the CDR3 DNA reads TGTGCCAGCAGTTACCCAAGGACAGTGAACACTGAAGCTTTCTTT. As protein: CASSYPRTVNTEAFF.

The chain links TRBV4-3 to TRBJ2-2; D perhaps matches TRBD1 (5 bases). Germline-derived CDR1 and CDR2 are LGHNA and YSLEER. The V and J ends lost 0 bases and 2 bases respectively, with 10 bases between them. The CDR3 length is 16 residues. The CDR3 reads CASSQEARANTGELFF. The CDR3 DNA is TGCGCCAGCAGCCAAGAGGCCAGGGCCAACACCGGGGAGCTGTTTTTT.